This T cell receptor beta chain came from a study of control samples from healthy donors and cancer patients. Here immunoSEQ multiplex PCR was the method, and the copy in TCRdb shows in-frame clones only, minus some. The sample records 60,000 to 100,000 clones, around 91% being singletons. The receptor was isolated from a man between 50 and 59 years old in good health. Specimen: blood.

CDR3 loop: CAWTGPSYNEKLFF. CDR3 nucleotide sequence: TGTGCCTGGACTGGTCCGTCTTACAATGAAAAACTGTTTTTT. The chain couples TRBV30 to TRBJ1-4, with D hard to call. Trimming cost V 4 bases and J 5 bases, with 14 bases left between them. CDR1 GTSNPN and CDR2 SVGIG come from the germline V gene (reference sequence). The CDR3 contains 14 residues.